The clone carrying this TCR beta chain came up many times. Its antigen is unidentified. These data come from a study of T cells in Graves' hyperthyroidism and ophthalmopathy. Duration under 3 months, a NOSPECS grade of at least 4, and a Clinical Activity Score of at least 3 characterized the ophthalmopathy patients. Patients were excluded for uncontrolled infection, other autoimmune disease, pregnancy or lactation. The study's findings and limits: Model-based prediction identified ophthalmopathy a median about 6 months prior to its onset.

The CDR3 regions of TCR beta were amplified from RNA transcripts. The HTBI primer set drove a first-round RT-PCR of the TCR CDR3. TCRdb called the multiplex PCR reads again in MiXCR, with one record for every CDR3 protein. This sample yields approximately 610,000 distinct CDR3 sequences, of which under 15% are seen a single time; 4% to 5.5% belongs to the top ten. The CDR3 consists of 14 residues. Germline assignment: CDR1 SGDLS and CDR2 YYNGEE. V gave up 3 bases and J gave up 2 bases; unmatched junction bases: 4. The V call is TRBV9, the J call TRBJ2-5, with TRBD1 identical over 7 bases. This receptor was taken from a woman aged 40 to 50 with Graves' ophthalmopathy. The sequencing input was blood. CDR3 DNA: TGTGCCAGCAGCGCCGGGACAGATCAAGAGACCCAGTACTTC. Residues: CASSAGTDQETQYF.